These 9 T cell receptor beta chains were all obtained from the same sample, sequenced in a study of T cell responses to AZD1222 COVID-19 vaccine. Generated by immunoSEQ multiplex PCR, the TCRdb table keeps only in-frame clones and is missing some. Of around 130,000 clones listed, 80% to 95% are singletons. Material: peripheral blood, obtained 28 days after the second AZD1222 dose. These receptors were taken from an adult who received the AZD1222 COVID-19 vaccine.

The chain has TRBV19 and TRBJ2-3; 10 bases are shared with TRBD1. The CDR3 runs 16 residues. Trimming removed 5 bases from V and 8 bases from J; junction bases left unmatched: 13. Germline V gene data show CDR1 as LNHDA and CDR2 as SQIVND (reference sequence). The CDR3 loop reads CASSPAGTGVGGTQYF. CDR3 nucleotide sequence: TGTGCCAGTAGTCCAGCCGGGACAGGGGTCGGAGGTACGCAGTATTTT.

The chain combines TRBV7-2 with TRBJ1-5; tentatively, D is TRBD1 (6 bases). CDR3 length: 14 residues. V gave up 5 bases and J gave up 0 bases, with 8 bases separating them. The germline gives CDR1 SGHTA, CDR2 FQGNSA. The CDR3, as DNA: TGTGCCAGCAGCCAGGGGTATAGCAATCAGCCCCAGCATTTT. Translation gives CASSQGYSNQPQHF.

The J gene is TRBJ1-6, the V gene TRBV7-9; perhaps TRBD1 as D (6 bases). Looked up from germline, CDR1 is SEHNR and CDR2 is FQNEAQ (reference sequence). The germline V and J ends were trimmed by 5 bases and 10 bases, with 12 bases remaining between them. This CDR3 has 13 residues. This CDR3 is CASSVGGDSPLHF. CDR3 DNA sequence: TGTGCCAGCAGCGTCGGGGGCGACTCACCCCTCCACTTT.

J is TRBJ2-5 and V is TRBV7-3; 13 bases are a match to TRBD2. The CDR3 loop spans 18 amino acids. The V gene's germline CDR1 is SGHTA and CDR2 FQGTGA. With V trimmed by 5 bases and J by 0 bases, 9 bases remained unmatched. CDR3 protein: CASSPGTSGTPYQETQYF. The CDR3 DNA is TGTGCCAGCAGCCCGGGGACTAGCGGGACCCCGTACCAAGAGACCCAGTACTTC.

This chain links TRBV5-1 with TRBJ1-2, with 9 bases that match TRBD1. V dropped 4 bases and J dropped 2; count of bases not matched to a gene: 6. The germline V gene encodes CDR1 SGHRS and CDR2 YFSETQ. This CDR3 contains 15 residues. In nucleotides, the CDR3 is TGCGCCAGCAGCGATTGGACAGGGGAGAACTATGGCTACACCTTC. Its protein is CASSDWTGENYGYTF.

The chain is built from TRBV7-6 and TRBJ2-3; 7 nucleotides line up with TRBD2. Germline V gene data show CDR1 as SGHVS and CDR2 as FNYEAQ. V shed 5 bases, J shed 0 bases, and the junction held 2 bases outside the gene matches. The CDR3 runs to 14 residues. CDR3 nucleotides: TGTGCCAGCAGCCCGGGACTAAGCACAGATACGCAGTATTTT. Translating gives CASSPGLSTDTQYF.

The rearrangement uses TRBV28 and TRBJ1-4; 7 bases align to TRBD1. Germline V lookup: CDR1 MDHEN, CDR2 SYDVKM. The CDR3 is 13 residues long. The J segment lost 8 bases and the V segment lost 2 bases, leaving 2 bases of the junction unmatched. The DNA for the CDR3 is TGTGCCAGCAGTTTAGGGACAGCCGAAAAACTGTTTTTT. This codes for CASSLGTAEKLFF. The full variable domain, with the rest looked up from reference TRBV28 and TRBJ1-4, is DVKVTQSSRYLVKRTGEKVFLECVQDMDHENMFWYRQDPGLGLRLIYFSYDVKMKEKGDIPEGYSVSREKKERFSLILESASTNQTSMYLCASSLGTAEKLFFGSGTQLSVL.

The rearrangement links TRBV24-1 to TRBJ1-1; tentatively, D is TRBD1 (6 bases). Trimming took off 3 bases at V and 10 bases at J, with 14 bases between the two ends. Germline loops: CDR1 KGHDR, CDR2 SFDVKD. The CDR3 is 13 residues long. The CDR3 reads CATSDPTGSRAFF. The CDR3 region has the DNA TGTGCCACCAGTGATCCTACAGGGTCTCGAGCTTTCTTT.

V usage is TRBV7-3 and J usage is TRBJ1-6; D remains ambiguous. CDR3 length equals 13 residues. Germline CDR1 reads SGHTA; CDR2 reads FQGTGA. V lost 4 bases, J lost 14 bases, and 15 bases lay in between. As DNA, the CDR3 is TGTGCCAGCAGCTCCAGACGTGTGGGCACCCTCCACTTT. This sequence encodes CASSSRRVGTLHF.